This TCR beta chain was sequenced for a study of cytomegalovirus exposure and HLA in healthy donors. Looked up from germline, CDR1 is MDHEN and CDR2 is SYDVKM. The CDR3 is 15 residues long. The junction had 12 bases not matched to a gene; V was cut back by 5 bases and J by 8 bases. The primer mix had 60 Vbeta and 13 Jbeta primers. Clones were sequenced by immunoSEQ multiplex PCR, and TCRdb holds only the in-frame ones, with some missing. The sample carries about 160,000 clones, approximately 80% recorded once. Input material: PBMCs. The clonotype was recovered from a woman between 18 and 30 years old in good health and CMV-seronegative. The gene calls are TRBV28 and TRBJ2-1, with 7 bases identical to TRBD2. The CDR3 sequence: CASSPSGGSGDEQFF. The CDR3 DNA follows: TGTGCCAGCAGTCCATCTGGCGGGAGCGGCGATGAGCAGTTCTTC.